These T cell receptor beta chains were read from a single sample in a study of blood T cell repertoires in COVID-19. Generated by immunoSEQ multiplex PCR, the TCRdb table keeps only in-frame clones and is missing some. The sample lists approximately 150,000 clones; 85% to 90% were seen once. Sequences were obtained from peripheral blood. The receptors shown here come from a man older than 75 with acute or convalescent COVID-19. The conserved cysteine and the conserved F or W are not part of the CDR3 here. Fields, in order: V gene, CDR3 protein.

v_gene: TRBV14; CDR3aa: ASRQVAGVHEQF
v_gene: TRBV29-1; CDR3aa: SVRRSGSKTDTQY
v_gene: TRBV5-1; CDR3aa: ASSSKQGGEQY
v_gene: TRBV2; CDR3aa: ASRKDRGVDSPLH
v_gene: TRBV24-1; CDR3aa: ATSADRGFNNEQF
v_gene: TRBV29-1; CDR3aa: SASTGTGDTGELF
v_gene: TRBV13; CDR3aa: ASSLLRGSGNTIY
v_gene: TRBV7-2; CDR3aa: ASSKQANTEAF
v_gene: TRBV12-3/TRBV12-4; CDR3aa: ASSSTAVYGYT
v_gene: TRBV19; CDR3aa: ASSMGSGYT
v_gene: TRBV19; CDR3aa: ASSIGARKSSYNEQF
v_gene: TRBV6-2/TRBV6-3; CDR3aa: ASSYAGGDTQY
v_gene: TRBV28; CDR3aa: ASSTKQGYEKLF
v_gene: TRBV10-2; CDR3aa: ASSDIDRGYEQY
v_gene: TRBV2; CDR3aa: ASSSAGTNTGELF
v_gene: TRBV11-2; CDR3aa: ASSLTGDSNQPQH
v_gene: TRBV29-1; CDR3aa: SVAGVGETQY
v_gene: TRBV7-2; CDR3aa: ASSIGTTNTGELF
v_gene: TRBV5-1; CDR3aa: ASSFGDTTFEAF
v_gene: TRBV5-1; CDR3aa: ASSAGTFQETQY
v_gene: TRBV30; CDR3aa: AWTIGTGGSDEQY
v_gene: TRBV9; CDR3aa: ASSVEQGVGGYT
v_gene: TRBV28; CDR3aa: ASSSPQGGYGYT
v_gene: TRBV7-9; CDR3aa: ASSLELYRDSDSEQF
v_gene: TRBV27; CDR3aa: ASSLSIAGGHWQY
v_gene: TRBV7-9; CDR3aa: ASRRDNEQF
v_gene: TRBV20-1; CDR3aa: SASPTSYEQY
v_gene: TRBV5-4; CDR3aa: ASSLGGGPEAF
v_gene: TRBV5-1; CDR3aa: ASSLDRFYGYT
v_gene: TRBV12-3/TRBV12-4; CDR3aa: ASSFSAGRRV
v_gene: TRBV5-1; CDR3aa: ASSGEVGVSPLH
v_gene: TRBV18; CDR3aa: ASSPSTVQETQY
v_gene: TRBV7-2; CDR3aa: ASSYQGYTEAF
v_gene: TRBV2; CDR3aa: ASSLTSGVTDTQY
v_gene: TRBV19; CDR3aa: ASSTSGGPYNEQF
v_gene: TRBV28; CDR3aa: ASNQQGLGETQY
v_gene: TRBV19; CDR3aa: ASSIEGTIENTEAF
v_gene: TRBV30; CDR3aa: AWSVLGDEQY
v_gene: TRBV5-1; CDR3aa: ASSLSGGEYNEQF
v_gene: TRBV10-3; CDR3aa: ATRSDSKNSPLH
v_gene: TRBV6-5; CDR3aa: ASSYNARGNTGELF
v_gene: TRBV29-1; CDR3aa: SVERNTEAF
v_gene: TRBV19; CDR3aa: ASTPSRSSNQPQH
v_gene: TRBV7-2; CDR3aa: ASRPWTSGNSNEQY
v_gene: TRBV9; CDR3aa: ASSVADGGHYNEQF
v_gene: TRBV15; CDR3aa: ATSRDGQAIYEQY
v_gene: TRBV4-2; CDR3aa: ASSLGGEGKIAKNIQY
v_gene: TRBV20-1; CDR3aa: SASPGVFGYT